The 27 T cell receptor beta chains listed next were all sequenced from one sample in a study of T cell changes during pregnancy in multiple sclerosis. Sequenced by immunoSEQ multiplex PCR; TCRdb stores in-frame clones only, minus some. The table lists over 55,000 clones, 85% to 95% of them singletons. This material consisted of CD8+ T cells from peripheral blood mononuclear cells, taken in the third trimester of pregnancy. The receptors originated from a female donor in good health, enrolled as a control in a pregnancy study.

The chain carries TRBV9 and TRBJ1-6, with D tentatively TRBD1 (6 bases). Germline CDR1 and CDR2: SGDLS and YYNGEE. V was trimmed by 1 base and J by 7 bases, leaving 12 bases between them. CDR3 length: 15 amino acids. The CDR3 loop is CASSVHGTPNSPLHF. CDR3 DNA sequence: TGTGCCAGCAGCGTACATGGGACACCGAATTCACCCCTCCACTTT.

This clone was counted once. This rearrangement joins TRBV5-4 to TRBJ1-1; D is uncertain. Trimming stripped 0 bases from V and 11 bases from J, with 17 bases between. The CDR3 extends over 14 amino acids. In germline, CDR1 is SGHNT, CDR2 YYREEE (reference sequence). The DNA for the CDR3 is TGTGCCAGCAGCTTGGATGGGAGCGCTCGGTCGGCTTTCTTT. Amino acids: CASSLDGSARSAFF.

The V call is TRBV7-9, the J call TRBJ2-7, with a tentative D call TRBD1 (6 bases). Germline V gene sequence: CDR1 SEHNR, CDR2 FQNEAQ (reference sequence). The CDR3 loop spans 14 amino acids. The V gene lost 10 bases and the J gene lost 1 base, with 17 bases spanning the gap. CDR3 DNA sequence: TGTGCCATCGCTGAGTTGGACAGTTCCTACGAGCAGTACTTC. Amino acid sequence: CAIAELDSSYEQYF. Full variable domain (outside the CDR3, taken from reference TRBV7-9 and TRBJ2-7): DTGVSQNPRHKITKRGQNVTFRCDPISEHNRLYWYRQTLGQGPEFLTYFQNEAQLEKSRLLSDRFSAERPKGSFSTLEIQRTEQGDSAMYLCAIAELDSSYEQYFGPGTRLTVT.

The gene calls are TRBV27 and TRBJ2-3, with 9 bases identical to TRBD1. CDR3 size: 15 residues. V lost 4 bases, J lost 5 bases, and 7 bases stayed unmatched. CDR1 and CDR2 from the germline V gene are MNHEY and SMNVEV (reference sequence). The CDR3 protein is CASSSSGQGVDTQYF. The CDR3 DNA is TGTGCCAGCAGTTCCTCGGGACAGGGAGTAGATACGCAGTATTTT.

The gene calls are TRBV7-9 and TRBJ2-7; perhaps TRBD1 as D (6 bases). Germline loops: CDR1 SEHNR, CDR2 FQNEAQ (reference sequence). With 6 bases removed from V and 3 bases from J, the gap between germline ends came to 9 bases. The CDR3 consists of 12 residues. CDR3 sequence (DNA): TGTGCCAGCAGTCCAGGGGACTACGAGCAGTACTTC. The encoded protein is CASSPGDYEQYF.

The chain joins TRBV28 to TRBJ2-7; D is perhaps TRBD2 (5 bases). Germline V gene lookup returns CDR1 MDHEN and CDR2 SYDVKM. V was trimmed by 6 bases and J by 4 bases, leaving 16 bases between them. This CDR3 is built from 14 residues. Here the CDR3 DNA reads TGTGCCAGCAGCATCGTGGGGAGTACTTACGAGCAGTACTTC. This gives the protein CASSIVGSTYEQYF.

The rearrangement links TRBV5-1 to TRBJ2-3; 11 bases line up with TRBD2. Germline V gene sequence: CDR1 SGHRS, CDR2 YFSETQ. J gave up 1 base and V 0 bases, and 4 bases lay outside the gene matches. CDR3 size: 17 residues. The CDR3 loop reads CASSLGLAGGRTDTQYF. The DNA for the CDR3 is TGCGCCAGCAGCTTGGGGCTAGCGGGGGGACGCACAGATACGCAGTATTTT.

The chain employs TRBV30 and TRBJ1-1, with unresolved D. V lost 4 bases and J lost 7, with 13 bases in between. CDR1 and CDR2 (germline): GTSNPN, SVGIG (reference sequence). The CDR3 runs to 12 residues. DNA of the CDR3: TGTGCCTGGAATCCGTTAGGAGATGAAGCTTTCTTT. This sequence encodes CAWNPLGDEAFF.

The chain is built from TRBV2 and TRBJ2-2; 11 nucleotides align to TRBD1. The germline CDR1 and CDR2 sequences are SNHLY and FYNNEI. The CDR3 spans 15 residues. V lost 8 bases and J lost 2; bases outside the gene matches: 4. CDR3 nucleotides: TGTGCCAGCGTAGGGACAGGGGGTAACACCGGGGAGCTGTTTTTT. Amino acids: CASVGTGGNTGELFF.

This chain joins TRBV19 and TRBJ2-3; TRBD2 aligns across 10 bases. The V and J ends lost 10 bases and 2 bases, in that order; junction bases with no gene match: 6. In germline, CDR1 is LNHDA, CDR2 SQIVND (reference sequence). The CDR3 covers 14 residues. The CDR3 DNA is TGTGCCACGAGGACTAGCGGTTACACAGATACGCAGTATTTT. Translation: CATRTSGYTDTQYF.

The chain joins TRBV9 to TRBJ2-5; 9 bases map to TRBD1. The ends lost 0 bases at V and 5 bases at J; junction bases unmatched: 14. The germline CDR1 and CDR2 sequences are SGDLS and YYNGEE. The CDR3 has 18 amino acids. The CDR3 reads CASSVDPPLTGGVETQYF. As DNA, the CDR3 is TGTGCCAGCAGCGTAGACCCTCCTTTGACAGGGGGAGTTGAGACCCAGTACTTC. Complete variable domain (other parts from reference TRBV9 and TRBJ2-5): DSGVTQTPKHLITATGQRVTLRCSPRSGDLSVYWYQQSLDQGLQFLIQYYNGEERAKGNILERFSAQQFPDLHSELNLSSLELGDSALYFCASSVDPPLTGGVETQYFGPGTRLLVL.

The chain employs TRBV27 and TRBJ2-7; unclear D gene. Germline V gene lookup returns CDR1 MNHEY and CDR2 SMNVEV (reference sequence). Trimming removed 8 bases from V and 0 bases from J, with 11 bases in between. The length of the CDR3 is 13 residues. The CDR3 nucleotides read TGTGCCAGCTCGGGTCAAAGCTCCTACGAGCAGTACTTC. Its translation: CASSGQSSYEQYF.

The chain is built from TRBV4-3 and TRBJ2-1, with 8 positions matching TRBD2. CDR3 length equals 16 residues. Germline V CDR1 and CDR2: LGHNA, YSLEER. V was pared by 3 bases and J by 6 bases, with 10 bases of the junction left unmatched. CDR3 region: CASSQKTGGRFNEQFF. The DNA of the CDR3 is TGCGCCAGCAGCCAGAAGACGGGGGGGCGATTCAATGAGCAGTTCTTC.

In its sample, this clone was seen a few times. The chain recombines TRBV4-1 with TRBJ1-1, with 8 bases aligning to TRBD1. V shed 3 bases, J shed 2 bases, and the junction held 2 bases outside the gene matches. This CDR3 has 14 residues. The germline gives CDR1 MGHRA, CDR2 YSYEKL. CDR3 nucleotides: TGCGCCAGCAGCCATGGACAGGGTAACACTGAAGCTTTCTTT. Translated, it gives CASSHGQGNTEAFF.

The V gene is TRBV6-6, the J gene TRBJ1-6, with 7 bases lining up with TRBD1. The CDR3 runs 15 residues. V was clipped by 7 bases and J by 0 bases; unmatched bases: 3. Germline-derived CDR1 and CDR2 are MNHNY and SVGAGI (reference sequence). Here the CDR3 reads CASTTGSSYNSPLHF. The CDR3 region has the DNA TGTGCCAGCACGACAGGGAGCTCCTATAATTCACCCCTCCACTTT.

This chain joins TRBV6-1 and TRBJ1-5, with 7 bases identical to TRBD1. CDR3 size: 15 residues. Germline-derived CDR1 and CDR2 are MNHNS and SASEGT. J lost 0 bases, V lost 7 bases, and 6 bases had no gene match. CDR3 nucleotide sequence: TGTGCCAGCACCCCGGGACAGTATAGCAATCAGCCCCAGCATTTT. Amino acids: CASTPGQYSNQPQHF.

The J gene is TRBJ2-7, the V gene TRBV7-6; D is perhaps TRBD2 (5 bases). This CDR3 is built from 12 residues. Trimming removed 5 bases from V and 3 bases from J, with 8 bases in between. The germline CDR1 and CDR2 sequences are SGHVS and FNYEAQ. The CDR3 DNA reads as TGTGCCAGCAGCGCGGGTAACTACGAGCAGTACTTC. Its translation: CASSAGNYEQYF.

The V gene is TRBV10-3, the J gene TRBJ1-2, with TRBD1 matching 8 bases. Per the germline V gene, CDR1 is ENHRY and CDR2 is SYGVKD. The CDR3 consists of 13 residues. J lost 2 bases, V lost 10 bases, and 6 bases had no gene match. The CDR3: CATKTGGNYGYTF. DNA for the CDR3: TGTGCCACCAAAACAGGGGGAAACTATGGCTACACCTTC.

The gene calls are TRBV7-6 and TRBJ1-2, with D uncertain. CDR3 length: 15 residues. Looked up from germline, CDR1 is SGHVS and CDR2 is FNYEAQ. Between the trimmed V and J ends, which lost 3 bases and 2 bases, there was a span of 13 bases. CDR3 nucleotide sequence: TGTGCCAGCAGCTTCGGTCCGCCGATCAACTATGGCTACACCTTC. Its protein product is CASSFGPPINYGYTF.

This rearrangement joins TRBV10-3 to TRBJ1-5; D perhaps matches TRBD1 (5 bases). The CDR3 contains 15 residues. Trimming took 10 bases from V and 1 from J, leaving 17 bases between them. CDR1 and CDR2 from the germline V gene are ENHRY and SYGVKD. CDR3 sequence reads: CATTAQQESNQPQHF. The CDR3 region has the DNA TGTGCCACGACTGCGCAACAGGAGAGCAATCAGCCCCAGCATTTT.

This chain connects TRBV13 to TRBJ2-1, with 11 bases lining up with TRBD2. CDR3 length: 17 residues. Unmatched junction bases numbered 14, after V lost 5 bases and J lost 8 bases. Germline V gives CDR1 PRHDT, CDR2 FYEKMQ (reference sequence). The CDR3 here is CASSPNSGGAFIDEQFF. In nucleotides, the CDR3 is TGTGCCAGCAGCCCCAATAGCGGGGGGGCTTTCATCGATGAGCAGTTCTTC.

The chain carries TRBV7-2 and TRBJ2-7, with 7 bases matching TRBD1. V was pared by 4 bases and J by 2 bases, with 2 bases of the junction left unmatched. Germline V gives CDR1 SGHTA, CDR2 FQGNSA. This CDR3 has 13 amino acids. The CDR3 spells CASSWGQTYEQYF. The CDR3, as DNA: TGTGCCAGCAGCTGGGGACAGACCTACGAGCAGTACTTC.

The chain is built from TRBV5-1 and TRBJ2-7, with TRBD1 as a possible D gene (6 bases). Trimming took off 5 bases at V and 3 bases at J, with 6 bases between the two ends. Germline V gene data show CDR1 as SGHRS and CDR2 as YFSETQ. This CDR3 is built from 11 residues. The CDR3 DNA sequence: TGCGCCAGCAGGGACAGCTACGAGCAGTACTTC. It codes for CASRDSYEQYF. Supplemented by reference TRBV5-1 and TRBJ2-7, the full variable domain reads KAGVTQTPRYLIKTRGQQVTLSCSPISGHRSVSWYQQTPGQGLQFLFEYFSETQRNKGNFPGRFSGRQFSNSRSEMNVSTLELGDSALYLCASRDSYEQYFGPGTRLTVT.

The V gene is TRBV23-1, the J gene TRBJ1-5; 7 bases line up with TRBD1. TRBV23-1 has ORF status, its function being uncertain. The CDR3 is 16 amino acids. V gave up 6 bases and J gave up 6 bases; unmatched junction bases: 14. The CDR3 spells CASSPLPGGASQPQHF. CDR3 nucleotides: TGCGCCAGCAGCCCGCTGCCAGGGGGTGCGTCTCAGCCCCAGCATTTT.

This chain connects TRBV7-6 to TRBJ2-2; D is unresolved. V shed 5 bases and J shed 3 bases, with 7 bases lying between them. The CDR3 length is 13 residues. Germline V lookup: CDR1 SGHVS, CDR2 FNYEAQ. The CDR3 loop is CASSDDYTGELFF. The CDR3 DNA reads as TGTGCCAGCAGCGATGACTACACCGGGGAGCTGTTTTTT.

As DNA, the CDR3 is TGTGCCAGCAGCCGTGGGACAGGATCCAATCAGCCCCAGCATTTT. Its translation: CASSRGTGSNQPQHF. The chain has TRBV7-9 and TRBJ1-5; TRBD1 matches at 8 bases. Germline V gives CDR1 SEHNR, CDR2 FQNEAQ (reference sequence). V shed 5 bases, J shed 3 bases, and the junction held 6 bases outside the gene matches. This CDR3 spans 15 amino acids.

Here the CDR3 reads CASSVSMAYEQYF. CDR3 DNA: TGTGCCAGCAGCGTGAGCATGGCCTACGAGCAGTACTTC. This chain joins TRBV5-6 and TRBJ2-7, with D hard to call. This CDR3 region has 13 residues. The germline CDR1 and CDR2 sequences are SGHDT and YYEEEE. The V gene lost 4 bases and the J gene lost 2 bases, with 10 bases spanning the gap.